The T cell receptor beta chain described here comes from a study of T cells in Graves' hyperthyroidism and ophthalmopathy. Background on the study: The blood sample was taken at first diagnosis, before treatment began.

This clonotype was seen more than once but under ten times. Its antigen is unknown. General study results and limits: The model identified upcoming ophthalmopathy a median 6.5 months ahead of onset. Expanded thyroid clonotypes (above 0.001) were mostly also found in blood.

Amplification targeted TCR beta CDR3 regions from RNA transcripts. The study used the HTBI primer set for a first-round RT-PCR of the TCR CDR3. TCRdb recomputed calls from the multiplex PCR reads with MiXCR, one row per CDR3 protein. The sample contains 490,000 or so distinct CDR3 sequences, 22% of which appear only once. Germline loops: CDR1 MNHNS, CDR2 SASEGT. The V and J ends lost 8 bases and 5 bases, in that order; junction bases with no gene match: 8. The CDR3 contains 14 residues. Patients were excluded for uncontrolled infection, other autoimmune disease, pregnancy or lactation. The chain links TRBV6-1 to TRBJ2-5; 10 bases fit TRBD1. The sequenced sample consisted of blood. The sequence came from a woman between 65 and 79 years old with Graves' ophthalmopathy. The CDR3 sequence is CASSRDRGRETQYF. The CDR3 DNA follows: TGTGCCAGCTCGCGGGACAGGGGTAGGGAGACCCAGTACTTC.